The 20 T cell receptor beta chains listed next were all sequenced from one sample in a study of blood T cell repertoires in COVID-19 (dated by TCRdb to the early 2020s). Preparation of the library involved the immunoSEQ multiplex PCR assay. The immuneACCESS repertoire file appears here via TCRdb, limited to in-frame rearrangements. These files lack a portion of the clones; in checked studies, under half of the deficit traces to unresolved V genes, and the cause of the others is not known. This sample lists 150,000 to 200,000 clones; approximately 90% were detected once. The biggest ten clones account for about 0.95% of the sample. The sequenced material came from peripheral blood. These receptors came from a young woman who had recovered from COVID-19.

This clone was recorded only once. This chain joins TRBV5-4 and TRBJ1-2; 10 bases are a match to TRBD1. CDR1 SGHNT and CDR2 YYREEE come from the germline V gene (reference sequence). CDR3 length equals 14 residues. In nucleotides, the CDR3 is TGTGCTTTCCGCCGGACAGGGGGAGGCGATGGCTACACCTTC. As protein: CAFRRTGGGDGYTF.

V is TRBV10-3 and J is TRBJ2-7, with D perhaps matching TRBD2 (6 bases). Trimming pared 7 bases from V and 2 bases from J, leaving 15 bases between. Germline V gene sequence: CDR1 ENHRY, CDR2 SYGVKD. The CDR3 has 14 residues. CDR3 nucleotide sequence: TGTGCCATCACCCAGGGACTCGGACCCTACGAGCAGTACTTC. It translates to CAITQGLGPYEQYF.

The V and J genes are TRBV5-8 and TRBJ1-1, with TRBD1 identical over 9 bases. The J segment lost 3 bases and the V segment lost 0 bases, leaving 3 bases of the junction unmatched. The CDR3 contains 15 residues. The germline CDR1 and CDR2 sequences are SGHTS and YDEGEE. In DNA form, the CDR3 reads TGTGCCAGCAGCTTGGCCGGGACAGGGTACACTGAAGCTTTCTTT. Protein: CASSLAGTGYTEAFF.

The V gene is TRBV12-3 or TRBV12-4, the J gene TRBJ1-2; no clear D gene. V lost 3 bases to trimming and J lost 7 bases, with 9 bases between them. There are 12 residues in the CDR3. Here the CDR3 reads CASSFVDSGYTF. DNA for the CDR3: TGTGCCAGCAGTTTTGTGGACTCTGGCTACACCTTC.

This chain joins TRBV9 and TRBJ2-1; TRBD1 aligns across 7 bases. The V gene end was trimmed by 4 bases and the J gene end by 0 bases; junction bases not matched to a gene: 7. The CDR3 totals 16 residues. Looked up from germline, CDR1 is SGDLS and CDR2 is YYNGEE. The CDR3 sequence is CASSQKGQSSYNEQFF. The CDR3 nucleotides are TGTGCCAGCAGCCAAAAGGGACAGAGCTCCTACAATGAGCAGTTCTTC.

CDR3 in amino acids: CASSIGRLAGGFETQYF. The CDR3 nucleotides read TGTGCCAGTAGTATAGGACGACTAGCGGGGGGTTTCGAGACCCAGTACTTC. The chain couples TRBV19 to TRBJ2-5; 13 bases map to TRBD2. The length of the CDR3 is 17 residues. Per the germline V gene, CDR1 is LNHDA and CDR2 is SQIVND (reference sequence). Germline trimming cut 1 base from V and 5 bases from J; bases unmatched to any gene: 7.

The chain joins TRBV12-5 to TRBJ2-3, with D maybe TRBD1 (6 bases). V was trimmed by 1 base and J by 4 bases, leaving 6 bases between them. Looked up from germline, CDR1 is LGHNT and CDR2 is FRNRAP. The CDR3 has 13 residues. In DNA form, the CDR3 reads TGTGCTAGTGGTTTGGCAGGGGCAGATACGCAGTATTTT. Residues: CASGLAGADTQYF.

The J gene is TRBJ2-7, the V gene TRBV5-4; 12 bases align to TRBD2. V was clipped by 0 bases and J by 7 bases; unmatched bases: 2. The germline V gene encodes CDR1 SGHNT and CDR2 YYREEE (reference sequence). The CDR3 is 14 amino acids. CDR3 coding DNA: TGTGCCAGCAGCTTGGATACTAGCGGGAGGGAGCAGTACGTC. This codes for CASSLDTSGREQYV.

This CDR3 reads CSVDRGYGGELFF. DNA for the CDR3: TGCAGCGTTGACAGGGGGTATGGCGGGGAGCTGTTTTTT. The genes are TRBV29-1 and TRBJ2-2, with 7 bases fitting TRBD1. Trimming removed 3 bases from V and 7 bases from J; junction bases left unmatched: 5. CDR3 size: 13 residues. Per the germline V gene, CDR1 is SQVTM and CDR2 is ANQGSEA.

This clone was recorded a few times. V usage is TRBV5-6 and J usage is TRBJ1-2, with unresolved D. CDR1 is SGHDT and CDR2 is YYEEEE in the germline V gene. There are 17 residues in the CDR3. The V gene lost 1 base and the J gene lost 3 bases, with 19 bases spanning the gap. The CDR3 nucleotides are TGTGCCAGCAGCTTGTATGTTTTCCGTGGAGACGACTATGGCTACACCTTC. Translated: CASSLYVFRGDDYGYTF.

This clone showed up just once. The V gene is TRBV4-1, the J gene TRBJ1-2; D is unresolved. Germline V gives CDR1 MGHRA, CDR2 YSYEKL. Trimming stripped 1 base from V and 0 bases from J, with 6 bases between. The CDR3 runs 14 residues. The CDR3 region has the DNA TGCGCCAGCAGCCAAGTCGGGACTAACTATGGCTACACCTTC. The encoded protein is CASSQVGTNYGYTF.

A word on this clone: This sample includes further DNA sequences coding for the same CDR3. The rearrangement uses TRBV18 and TRBJ1-2, with D possibly being TRBD1 (6 bases). The CDR3 length is 13 residues. CDR1 is KGHSH and CDR2 is LQKENI in the germline V gene. With 3 bases removed from V and 4 bases from J, the gap between germline ends came to 9 bases. The CDR3 DNA sequence: TGTGCCAGCTCACCGGACAGCCTCTATGGCTACACCTTC. As protein: CASSPDSLYGYTF.

The chain links TRBV21-1 to TRBJ2-7; the table's D call, TRBD2, has no DNA check behind it. TRBV21-1 is tagged as a pseudogene. CDR3 size: 17 residues. The CDR3 DNA sequence: TGTGCCAGCAGCAAAGATTCGGGGAGGGGACAATACTACGAGCAGTACTTC. Its protein product is CASSKDSGRGQYYEQYF.

The chain is built from TRBV19 and TRBJ1-2, with a tentative D call TRBD1 (5 bases). CDR1 is LNHDA, CDR2 SQIVND, per germline (reference sequence). Trimming took off 6 bases at V and 2 bases at J, with 19 bases between the two ends. The CDR3 loop spans 16 amino acids. The CDR3 sequence: CASSGVTATLNYGYTF. The CDR3, as DNA: TGTGCCAGTAGCGGTGTGACAGCCACCTTAAACTATGGCTACACCTTC.

V gene TRBV4-2 combines with J gene TRBJ2-2; 9 bases align to TRBD2. J was trimmed by 2 bases and V by 1 base; bases with no gene match: 5. Looked up from germline, CDR1 is LGHNA and CDR2 is YNFKEQ. This CDR3 is 17 amino acids long. DNA of the CDR3: TGTGCCAGCAGCCAAGTTGCGGGGGGGCCAAACACCGGGGAGCTGTTTTTT. This gives the protein CASSQVAGGPNTGELFF.

The V and J genes are TRBV7-2 and TRBJ2-1; TRBD1 agrees at 9 bases. After removal of 4 bases from V and 6 bases from J, the junction contained 7 bases not matched to a gene. The CDR3 runs 15 residues. Germline CDR1 reads SGHTA; CDR2 reads FQGNSA. CDR3 in amino acids: CASSSRTGALNEQFF. The CDR3 DNA sequence: TGTGCCAGCAGCTCCCGGACAGGGGCGCTCAATGAGCAGTTCTTC. The full variable domain, completed using reference TRBV7-2 and TRBJ2-1, is GAGVSQSPSNKVTEKGKDVELRCDPISGHTALYWYRQSLGQGLEFLIYFQGNSAPDKSGLPSDRFSAERTGGSVSTLTIQRTQQEDSAVYLCASSSRTGALNEQFFGPGTRLTVL.

The count of this clone is one. This chain uses TRBV9 with TRBJ1-2; 7 bases align to TRBD1. After removal of 3 bases from V and 6 bases from J, the junction contained 8 bases not matched to a gene. The CDR3 runs 14 residues. Germline-derived CDR1 and CDR2 are SGDLS and YYNGEE. This CDR3 reads CASSGPDRVDGYTF. In nucleotides, the CDR3 is TGTGCCAGCAGCGGCCCCGACAGGGTTGATGGCTACACCTTC.

The chain uses TRBV20-1 and TRBJ2-5, with 8 bases fitting TRBD1. Germline V gene data show CDR1 as DFQATT and CDR2 as SNEGSKA (reference sequence). CDR3 length equals 10 residues. This CDR3 reads CTRGRETQYF. The CDR3 nucleotides read TGCACCAGGGGGCGCGAGACCCAGTACTTC.

In DNA, the CDR3 is TGCGCCAGCAGCTTGGCGGGACAGGGATCCGGGGAGCTGTTTTTT. It yields the protein CASSLAGQGSGELFF. V usage is TRBV5-1 and J usage is TRBJ2-2; TRBD1 matches 9 bases. With V trimmed by 0 bases and J by 6 bases, 3 bases remained unmatched. Germline V gene lookup returns CDR1 SGHRS and CDR2 YFSETQ. CDR3 length: 15 amino acids.

The chain recombines TRBV20-1 with TRBJ1-1; 7 bases agree with TRBD1. This CDR3 comprises 11 residues. CDR1 is DFQATT and CDR2 is SNEGSKA in the germline V gene (reference sequence). The V gene end was trimmed by 5 bases and the J gene end by 10 bases; junction bases not matched to a gene: 7. CDR3 nucleotides: TGCAGTGCTCGACCAGGGGGTCCAGCTTTCTTT. It encodes CSARPGGPAFF.